The rows below give T cell receptor beta chains drawn from one sample of a study of T cell responses to AZD1222 COVID-19 vaccine. Produced via immunoSEQ multiplex PCR; TCRdb's table is partial and in-frame only. The sample shows 95,000 to 150,000 clones, about 90% of them seen only once. Sequencing was performed on peripheral blood, taken 28 days after the second AZD1222 dose. The receptor source for this set is an adult who received the AZD1222 COVID-19 vaccine. Both conserved end residues are part of each CDR3. The D gene is left open where the match is weak. For some rows the clone size is stated as once, few or many, or as a class when expanded; others skip it.

d_gene | j_gene | v_gene | abundance | CDR3aa | CDR3nt
NA | TRBJ1-5 | TRBV7-7 | NA | CASSLEGDRDFNQPQHF | TGTGCTAGCAGCTTAGAGGGTGACAGAGACTTCAATCAGCCCCAGCATTTT
TRBD1 | TRBJ1-1 | TRBV10-1 | NA | CASSESLGQVNTEAFF | TGCGCCAGCAGTGAGTCTTTGGGACAGGTCAACACTGAAGCTTTCTTT
NA | TRBJ2-2 | TRBV2 | NA | CASRIGPNRNTGELFF | TGTGCCAGCAGGATAGGTCCTAATCGGAACACCGGGGAGCTGTTTTTT
NA | TRBJ2-2 | TRBV3-1/TRBV3-2 | NA | CASCRDPGDTGELFF | TGTGCCAGCTGTCGCGACCCAGGGGACACCGGGGAGCTGTTTTTT
NA | TRBJ1-1 | TRBV2 | NA | CASSPRGGYTEAFF | TGTGCCAGCAGCCCCAGGGGAGGCTACACTGAAGCTTTCTTT
NA | TRBJ2-7 | TRBV7-9 | few | CASSLAGRASGEQYF | TGTGCCAGCAGCTTAGCTGGCAGAGCCTCGGGAGAGCAGTACTTC
NA | TRBJ2-7 | TRBV28 | NA | CASSFTGYEQYF | TGTGCCAGCAGTTTTACCGGCTACGAGCAGTACTTC
TRBD1 | TRBJ1-5 | TRBV7-9 | few | CASSPPGTGITQPQHF | TGTGCCAGCAGCCCCCCTGGGACAGGGATTACTCAGCCCCAGCATTTT
NA | TRBJ1-2 | TRBV28 | NA | CASHESSLYGYTF | TGTGCCAGCCACGAAAGCAGTTTATATGGCTACACCTTC
NA | TRBJ2-3 | TRBV5-6 | NA | CASSLGQWSTDTQYF | TGTGCCAGCAGCTTGGGTCAATGGAGCACAGATACGCAGTATTTT
NA | TRBJ2-2 | TRBV29-1 | NA | CSVEGPRTGELFF | TGCAGCGTTGAAGGGCCCCGGACCGGGGAGCTGTTTTTT
NA | TRBJ1-5 | TRBV10-2 | NA | CASSGLWKDNQPQHF | TGCGCCAGCAGTGGGTTATGGAAGGATAATCAGCCCCAGCATTTT
NA | TRBJ1-6 | TRBV7-9 | NA | CASSPGTVYNSPLHF | TGTGCCAGCAGCCCCGGAACAGTCTATAATTCACCCCTCCACTTT
NA | TRBJ1-1 | TRBV29-1 | NA | CSVDPFNTNTEAFF | TGCAGCGTGGACCCTTTTAACACGAACACTGAAGCTTTCTTT
TRBD1 | TRBJ1-2 | TRBV27 | NA | CASRKGQEYGYTF | TGTGCCAGCAGGAAGGGACAGGAATATGGCTACACCTTC
TRBD1 | TRBJ1-2 | TRBV5-5 | once | CASSWDRVNYGYTF | TGTGCCAGCAGCTGGGACAGGGTGAACTATGGCTACACCTTC
NA | TRBJ2-7 | TRBV27 | NA | CASSLSNGGVEQYF | TGTGCCAGCAGTTTATCCAACGGAGGGGTCGAGCAGTACTTC
NA | TRBJ2-3 | TRBV14 | NA | CASRPGLTDTQYF | TGTGCCAGCAGACCGGGGCTCACAGATACGCAGTATTTT
TRBD2 | TRBJ2-5 | TRBV10-3 | NA | CAISGGGQETQYF | TGTGCCATCAGCGGCGGGGGTCAAGAGACCCAGTACTTC
TRBD2 | TRBJ2-1 | TRBV6-5 | NA | CASSSLAGGGNEQFF | TGTGCCAGCAGTTCTCTAGCGGGAGGTGGCAATGAGCAGTTCTTC
NA | TRBJ2-3 | TRBV15 | NA | CATSSLNGGDTQYF | TGTGCCACCAGCAGTCTTAACGGCGGAGATACGCAGTATTTT
NA | TRBJ1-2 | TRBV12-3/TRBV12-4 | NA | CASSPGGPGYTF | TGTGCCAGCAGCCCGGGGGGGCCCGGCTACACCTTC
TRBD1 | TRBJ1-2 | TRBV7-2 | NA | CASMPRGTEFNYGYTF | TGTGCCAGCATGCCCCGTGGGACAGAGTTTAACTATGGCTACACCTTC
NA | TRBJ2-3 | TRBV24-1 | once | CATRPRQGVADTQYF | TGTGCCACCCGGCCGCGGCAGGGCGTGGCAGATACGCAGTATTTT
NA | TRBJ2-2 | TRBV19 | NA | CASRLPGNTGELFF | TGTGCCAGTAGACTCCCAGGGAACACCGGGGAGCTGTTTTTT
NA | TRBJ1-4 | TRBV7-9 | NA | CASSLELGGKLFF | TGTGCCAGCAGCTTAGAGCTCGGGGGGAAACTGTTTTTT
NA | TRBJ1-2 | TRBV5-1 | few | CASSLTGSPNYGYTF | TGCGCCAGCAGCCTAACAGGGTCCCCTAACTATGGCTACACCTTC
NA | TRBJ1-1 | TRBV19 | NA | CASSIEAGLKNTEAFF | TGTGCCAGTAGTATAGAGGCGGGGCTGAAGAACACTGAAGCTTTCTTT
NA | TRBJ1-5 | TRBV6-6 | NA | CAIQQGNSNQPQHF | TGTGCCATTCAACAGGGAAATAGCAATCAGCCCCAGCATTTT
NA | TRBJ1-1 | TRBV6-5 | once | CASIWTVEAFF | TGTGCCAGCATTTGGACAGTCGAAGCTTTCTTT
NA | TRBJ1-3 | TRBV6-1 | NA | CASSEQGPGNTIYF | TGTGCCAGCAGTGAACAGGGGCCGGGAAACACCATATATTTT
NA | TRBJ2-1 | TRBV2 | NA | CASGRPGLLSNNEQFF | TGTGCCAGCGGGAGACCGGGACTTCTATCCAACAATGAGCAGTTCTTC
NA | TRBJ1-1 | TRBV14 | NA | CASSQEAGGAGLNTEAFF | TGTGCCAGCAGCCAAGAGGCGGGAGGGGCTGGCTTGAACACTGAAGCTTTCTTT
TRBD2 | TRBJ2-7 | TRBV7-9 | few | CASKPPGGPYEQYF | TGTGCCAGCAAACCGCCGGGGGGGCCCTACGAGCAGTACTTC
TRBD1 | TRBJ2-1 | TRBV6-5 | NA | CASSYSIGDRDNEQFF | TGTGCCAGCAGTTACTCGATCGGAGACAGGGACAATGAGCAGTTCTTC
NA | TRBJ1-1 | TRBV5-1 | NA | CASTTGAGGRTEAFF | TGCGCCAGCACTACGGGGGCGGGTGGGCGCACTGAAGCTTTCTTT
NA | TRBJ1-6 | TRBV28 | NA | CASSPAGSRSYNSPLHF | TGTGCCAGCAGTCCGGCAGGGTCCCGATCCTATAATTCACCCCTCCACTTT
TRBD1 | TRBJ1-1 | TRBV24-1 | NA | CATSDNTGDRGMNTEAFF | TGTGCCACCAGTGACAATACCGGGGACAGGGGAATGAACACTGAAGCTTTCTTT
NA | TRBJ1-6 | TRBV27 | NA | CASSPVYNSPLHF | TGTGCCAGCAGTCCCGTCTATAATTCACCCCTCCACTTT
TRBD1 | TRBJ2-1 | TRBV9 | NA | CASSVAQSRDRAGGYNEQFF | TGTGCCAGCAGCGTAGCCCAGTCCCGGGACAGGGCCGGGGGTTACAATGAGCAGTTCTTC
NA | TRBJ2-7 | TRBV5-4 | NA | CASSLVAGSSYEQYF | TGTGCCAGCAGCTTGGTGGCCGGGTCCTCCTACGAGCAGTACTTC
NA | TRBJ1-5 | TRBV15 | NA | CATSRDAGGSQPQHF | TGTGCCACCAGCAGAGATGCGGGGGGCAGTCAGCCCCAGCATTTT